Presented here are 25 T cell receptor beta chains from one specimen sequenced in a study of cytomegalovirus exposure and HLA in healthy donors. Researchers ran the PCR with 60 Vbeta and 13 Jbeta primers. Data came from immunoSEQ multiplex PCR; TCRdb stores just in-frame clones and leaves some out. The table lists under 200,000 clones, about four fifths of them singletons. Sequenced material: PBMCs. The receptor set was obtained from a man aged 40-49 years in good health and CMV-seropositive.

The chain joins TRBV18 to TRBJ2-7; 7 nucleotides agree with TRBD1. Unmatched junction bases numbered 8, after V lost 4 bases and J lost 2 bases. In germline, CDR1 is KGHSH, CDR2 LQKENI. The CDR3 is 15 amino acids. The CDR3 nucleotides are TGTGCCAGCTCACTTAGCCGGGACAGAGCCTACGAGCAGTACTTC. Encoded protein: CASSLSRDRAYEQYF.

The CDR3 here is CASSPLTSGSQADTQYF. CDR3 in DNA: TGTGCCAGCTCACCCTTGACTAGCGGGAGCCAAGCAGATACGCAGTATTTT. The chain couples TRBV18 to TRBJ2-3; 12 bases fit TRBD2. The CDR3 runs to 17 residues. CDR1 is KGHSH and CDR2 is LQKENI in the germline V gene. V shed 3 bases and J 4 bases; nucleotides not matched to a gene: 8.

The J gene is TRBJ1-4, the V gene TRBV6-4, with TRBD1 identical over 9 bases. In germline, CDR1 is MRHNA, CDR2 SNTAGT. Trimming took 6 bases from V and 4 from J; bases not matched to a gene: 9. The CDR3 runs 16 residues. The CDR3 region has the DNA TGTGCCAGCAGGCCCACAGGGACAGGGCTTAATGAAAAACTGTTTTTT. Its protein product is CASRPTGTGLNEKLFF.

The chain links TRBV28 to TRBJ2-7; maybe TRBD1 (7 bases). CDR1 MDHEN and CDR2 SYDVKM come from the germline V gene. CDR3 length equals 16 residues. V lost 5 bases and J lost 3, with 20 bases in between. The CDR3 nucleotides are TGTGCCAGCAGTACCCGACAGGGAGGTCTCGGCTACGAGCAGTACTTC. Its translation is CASSTRQGGLGYEQYF.

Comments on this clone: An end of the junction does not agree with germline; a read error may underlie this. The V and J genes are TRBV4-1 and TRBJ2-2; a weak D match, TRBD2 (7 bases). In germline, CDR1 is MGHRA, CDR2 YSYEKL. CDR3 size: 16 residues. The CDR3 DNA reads TGTGCCAGCAGCCAAGGTGGGACACGGCGGGGGAGGGAGCTGTTTTTT. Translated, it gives CASSQGGTRRGRELFF.

The CDR3 DNA reads TGTGCCAGCACCTATAGACAGGGGGACTTTGGGGAAGCTTTCTTT. Its protein is CASTYRQGDFGEAFF. The chain couples TRBV6-1 to TRBJ1-1; 9 nucleotides match TRBD1. The CDR3 contains 15 residues. The germline gives CDR1 MNHNS, CDR2 SASEGT. V trimming: 7 bases; J trimming: 8 bases; junction bases outside the gene matches: 14.

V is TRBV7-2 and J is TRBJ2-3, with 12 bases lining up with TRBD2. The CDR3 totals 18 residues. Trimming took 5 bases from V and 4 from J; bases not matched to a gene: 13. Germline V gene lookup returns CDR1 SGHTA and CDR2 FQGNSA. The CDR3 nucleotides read TGTGCCAGCAGCATCCGACTAGCGGGGGAGGCCGGTGCAGATACGCAGTATTTT. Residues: CASSIRLAGEAGADTQYF.

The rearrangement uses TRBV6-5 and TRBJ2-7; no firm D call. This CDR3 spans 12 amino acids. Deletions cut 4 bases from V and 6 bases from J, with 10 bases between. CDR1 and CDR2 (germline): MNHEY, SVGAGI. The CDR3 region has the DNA TGTGCCAGCAGTTCCCCTCCCGGCGAGCAGTACTTC. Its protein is CASSSPPGEQYF.

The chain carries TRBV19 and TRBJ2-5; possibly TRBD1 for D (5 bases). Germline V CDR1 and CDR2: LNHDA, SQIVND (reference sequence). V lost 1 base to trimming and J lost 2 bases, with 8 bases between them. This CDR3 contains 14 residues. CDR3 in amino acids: CASSIAQGQETQYF. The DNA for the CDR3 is TGTGCCAGTAGTATAGCCCAGGGTCAAGAGACCCAGTACTTC.

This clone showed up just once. The CDR3: CASSEGQRYGYTF. CDR3 sequence (DNA): TGTGCCAGCAGCGAAGGACAGAGATATGGCTACACCTTC. V and J are TRBV7-9 and TRBJ1-2; D is possibly TRBD1 (6 bases). The CDR3 has 13 amino acids. Between the trimmed V and J ends, which lost 5 bases and 5 bases, there was a span of 12 bases. The germline gives CDR1 SEHNR, CDR2 FQNEAQ (reference sequence).

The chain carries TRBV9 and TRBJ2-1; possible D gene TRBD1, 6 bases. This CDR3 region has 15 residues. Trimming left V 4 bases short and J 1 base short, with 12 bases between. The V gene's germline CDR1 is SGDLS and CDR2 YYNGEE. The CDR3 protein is CASSPQGRSYNEQFF. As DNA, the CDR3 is TGTGCCAGCAGCCCCCAGGGGCGGTCCTACAATGAGCAGTTCTTC.

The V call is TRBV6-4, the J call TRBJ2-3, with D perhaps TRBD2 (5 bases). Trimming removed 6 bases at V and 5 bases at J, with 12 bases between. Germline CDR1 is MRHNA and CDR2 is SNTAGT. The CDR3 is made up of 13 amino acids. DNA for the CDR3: TGTGCCAGCAGCGCCCGGAGGCAAGATACGCAGTATTTT. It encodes CASSARRQDTQYF.

The CDR3 reads CASRTGARGEKLFF. The CDR3, as DNA: TGTGCCAGCAGGACCGGGGCGCGGGGGGAAAAACTGTTTTTT. The J gene is TRBJ1-4, the V gene TRBV2; D might be TRBD1 (5 bases). Deletions cut 6 bases from V and 8 bases from J, with 16 bases between. From germline, CDR1 is SNHLY and CDR2 FYNNEI. The CDR3 runs to 14 residues.

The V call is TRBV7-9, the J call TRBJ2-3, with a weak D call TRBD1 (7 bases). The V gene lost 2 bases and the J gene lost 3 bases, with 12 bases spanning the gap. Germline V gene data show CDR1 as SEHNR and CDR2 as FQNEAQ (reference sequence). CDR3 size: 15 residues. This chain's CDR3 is CASSLRQGGTDTQYF. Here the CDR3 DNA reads TGTGCCAGCAGCTTAAGACAGGGAGGAACAGATACGCAGTATTTT.

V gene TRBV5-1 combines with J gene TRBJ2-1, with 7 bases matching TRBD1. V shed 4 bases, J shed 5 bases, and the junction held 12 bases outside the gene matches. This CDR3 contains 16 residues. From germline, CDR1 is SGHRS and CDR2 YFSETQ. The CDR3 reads CASSPLASRGNNEQFF. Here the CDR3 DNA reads TGCGCCAGCAGCCCCCTGGCCAGCAGGGGGAACAATGAGCAGTTCTTC.

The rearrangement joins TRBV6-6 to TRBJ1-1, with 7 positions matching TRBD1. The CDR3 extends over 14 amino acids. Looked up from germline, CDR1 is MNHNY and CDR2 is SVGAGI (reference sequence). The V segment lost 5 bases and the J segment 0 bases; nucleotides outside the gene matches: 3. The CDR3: CASSGTAMNTEAFF. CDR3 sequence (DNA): TGTGCCAGCAGTGGGACAGCAATGAACACTGAAGCTTTCTTT.

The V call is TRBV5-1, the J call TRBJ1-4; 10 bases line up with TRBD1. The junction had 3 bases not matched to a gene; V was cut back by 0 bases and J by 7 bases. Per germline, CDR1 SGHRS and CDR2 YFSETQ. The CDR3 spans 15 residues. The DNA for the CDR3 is TGCGCCAGCAGCTTGGCCGGGACAGGGGCTGAAAAACTGTTTTTT. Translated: CASSLAGTGAEKLFF.

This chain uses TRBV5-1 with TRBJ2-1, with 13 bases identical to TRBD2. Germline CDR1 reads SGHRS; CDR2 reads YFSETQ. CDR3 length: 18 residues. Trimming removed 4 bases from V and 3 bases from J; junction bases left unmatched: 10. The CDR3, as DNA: TGCGCCAGCAGCACCAACGGACTAGCGGGAGAGCTCTACAATGAGCAGTTCTTC. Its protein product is CASSTNGLAGELYNEQFF.

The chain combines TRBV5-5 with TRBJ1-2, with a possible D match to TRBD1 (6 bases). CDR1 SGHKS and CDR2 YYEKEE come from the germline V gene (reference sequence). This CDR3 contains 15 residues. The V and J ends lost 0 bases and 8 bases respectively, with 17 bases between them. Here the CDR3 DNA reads TGTGCCAGCAGCTTGGGCCCACAGGGCAACGGGGGCTACACCTTC. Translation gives CASSLGPQGNGGYTF.

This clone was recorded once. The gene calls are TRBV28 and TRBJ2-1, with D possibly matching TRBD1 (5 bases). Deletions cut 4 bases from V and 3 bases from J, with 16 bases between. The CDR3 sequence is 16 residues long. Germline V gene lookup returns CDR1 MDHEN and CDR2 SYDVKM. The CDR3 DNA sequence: TGTGCCAGCAGTTCTCCGACAGCCCCCTTCTACAATGAGCAGTTCTTC. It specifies CASSSPTAPFYNEQFF.

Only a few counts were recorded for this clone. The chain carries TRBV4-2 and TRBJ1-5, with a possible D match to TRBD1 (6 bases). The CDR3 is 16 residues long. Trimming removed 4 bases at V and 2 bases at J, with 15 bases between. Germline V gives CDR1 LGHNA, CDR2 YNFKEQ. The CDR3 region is CASSPHGGMGNQPQHF. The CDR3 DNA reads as TGTGCCAGCAGCCCCCATGGGGGCATGGGCAATCAGCCCCAGCATTTT.

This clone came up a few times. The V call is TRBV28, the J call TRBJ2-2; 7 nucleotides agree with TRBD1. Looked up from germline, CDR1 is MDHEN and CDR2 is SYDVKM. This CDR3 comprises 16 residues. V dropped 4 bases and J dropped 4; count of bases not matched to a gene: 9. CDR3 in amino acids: CASSSLRGRTTGELFF. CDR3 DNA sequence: TGTGCCAGCAGTTCTCTAAGGGGGCGAACCACCGGGGAGCTGTTTTTT.

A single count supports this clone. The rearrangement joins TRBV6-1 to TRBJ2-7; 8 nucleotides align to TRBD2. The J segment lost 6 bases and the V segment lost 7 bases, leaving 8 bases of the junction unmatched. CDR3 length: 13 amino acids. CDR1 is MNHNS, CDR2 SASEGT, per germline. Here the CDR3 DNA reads TGTGCCAGCATGGAGCGGGGGAGGGGCGAGCAGTACTTC. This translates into CASMERGRGEQYF.

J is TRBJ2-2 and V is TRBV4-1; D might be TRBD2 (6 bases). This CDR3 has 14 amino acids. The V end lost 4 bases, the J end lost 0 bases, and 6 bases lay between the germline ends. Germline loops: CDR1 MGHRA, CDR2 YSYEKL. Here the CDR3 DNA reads TGCGCCAGCAGCCGACTAGCGAACACCGGGGAGCTGTTTTTT. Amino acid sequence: CASSRLANTGELFF.

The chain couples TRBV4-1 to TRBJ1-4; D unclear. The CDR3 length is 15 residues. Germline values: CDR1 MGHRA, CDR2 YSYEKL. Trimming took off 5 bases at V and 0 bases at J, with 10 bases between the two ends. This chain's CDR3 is CASSGKGATNEKLFF. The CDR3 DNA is TGCGCCAGCAGCGGGAAGGGAGCAACTAATGAAAAACTGTTTTTT.